The 26 T cell receptor beta chains in this list originate from one sample, sequenced in a study of blood T cell repertoires in COVID-19. Clones were read by immunoSEQ multiplex PCR, and TCRdb kept only the in-frame ones, dropping some. This table holds 450,000 or so clones, over 75% found once. The source material was peripheral blood. These receptors came from a woman in her thirties or forties with COVID-19, enrolled during active disease.

This clone was seen only once. The chain has TRBV20-1 and TRBJ1-3; D is perhaps TRBD1 (6 bases). The CDR3 length is 13 residues. Germline assignment: CDR1 DFQATT and CDR2 SNEGSKA (reference sequence). V was shortened by 3 bases and J by 5 bases, with 11 bases between the two germline ends. As DNA, the CDR3 is TGCAGTGCTAGTTATGGACAGCGAAACACCATATATTTT. It specifies CSASYGQRNTIYF.

The chain carries TRBV5-1 and TRBJ2-5; D is possibly TRBD1 (5 bases). Germline V gives CDR1 SGHRS, CDR2 YFSETQ. The ends were cut back, 0 bases at V and 2 bases at J, with 5 bases in the middle. CDR3 length: 13 amino acids. Here the CDR3 DNA reads TGCGCCAGCAGCTTGGAGGGGCAAGAGACCCAGTACTTC. Its translation is CASSLEGQETQYF.

The chain combines TRBV2 with TRBJ2-5; the match to TRBD2 covers 15 bases. Per the germline V gene, CDR1 is SNHLY and CDR2 is FYNNEI. This CDR3 has 17 residues. V gave up 5 bases and J gave up 4 bases; unmatched junction bases: 8. The CDR3 here is CASSIKPGLAGGETQYF. As DNA, the CDR3 is TGTGCCAGCAGTATTAAACCGGGACTAGCGGGGGGAGAGACCCAGTACTTC.

The rearrangement links TRBV5-6 to TRBJ2-3, with TRBD1 as a possible D gene (6 bases). Trimming pared 1 base from V and 2 bases from J, leaving 11 bases between. This CDR3 comprises 15 residues. Germline assignment: CDR1 SGHDT and CDR2 YYEEEE. Here the CDR3 DNA reads TGTGCCAGCAGCTTGATAGACAGGCCCACAGATACGCAGTATTTT. Translation gives CASSLIDRPTDTQYF.

The chain recombines TRBV19 with TRBJ2-7; possible D gene TRBD2, 6 bases. CDR1 is LNHDA, CDR2 SQIVND, per germline (reference sequence). The ends were cut back, 4 bases at V and 3 bases at J, with 13 bases in the middle. CDR3 length: 14 amino acids. The CDR3 DNA follows: TGTGCCAGTAGTAAGGGTGGAGGGCGCTACGAGCAGTACTTC. Protein: CASSKGGGRYEQYF.

The V call is TRBV15, the J call TRBJ2-7, with TRBD2 identical over 10 bases. The CDR3 is 16 residues long. The trim removed 4 bases at V and 3 bases at J, leaving 9 bases unmatched. The V gene's germline CDR1 is LNHNV and CDR2 YYDKDF (reference sequence). DNA for the CDR3: TGTGCCACCAGCACCCGCCCTAGCGGGGGAGGCTACGAGCAGTACTTC. The encoded protein is CATSTRPSGGGYEQYF.

The chain joins TRBV29-1 to TRBJ2-7, with D tentatively TRBD2 (5 bases). The V gene lost 3 bases and the J gene lost 6 bases, with 15 bases spanning the gap. Germline V gene data show CDR1 as SQVTM and CDR2 as ANQGSEA. The CDR3 loop spans 13 amino acids. The CDR3 nucleotides read TGCAGCGTTGAGGCCAGCGGCCTCGGCGAGCAGTACTTC. This codes for CSVEASGLGEQYF.

In regard to this clone: The same CDR3 can be traced to other DNA sequences in this sample. This chain uses TRBV5-5 with TRBJ1-5; the D is unclear. The germline gives CDR1 SGHKS, CDR2 YYEKEE (reference sequence). CDR3 length: 13 amino acids. V was shortened by 2 bases and J by 7 bases, with 10 bases between the two germline ends. The DNA of the CDR3 is TGTGCCAGCAGCTTAGCAGGTGACCAGCCCCAGCATTTT. As protein: CASSLAGDQPQHF. Supplemented by reference TRBV5-5 and TRBJ1-5, the full variable domain reads DAGVTQSPTHLIKTRGQQVTLRCSPISGHKSVSWYQQVLGQGPQFIFQYYEKEERGRGNFPDRFSARQFPNYSSELNVNALLLGDSALYLCASSLAGDQPQHFGDGTRLSIL.

This clone was picked up one time. Additional DNA sequences in this sample encode the identical CDR3. J is TRBJ1-5 and V is TRBV18; unclear D gene. V was clipped by 2 bases and J by 1 base, with 6 bases between them. Germline loops: CDR1 KGHSH, CDR2 LQKENI. CDR3 size: 14 residues. The CDR3: CASSPSGSNQPQHF. Here the CDR3 DNA reads TGTGCCAGCTCACCATCGGGAAGCAATCAGCCCCAGCATTTT.

The CDR3 spells CASGLMGPNSPLHF. The CDR3 nucleotides read TGTGCTAGTGGTTTGATGGGGCCCAATTCACCCCTCCACTTT. The genes are TRBV12-5 and TRBJ1-6, with a tentative D call TRBD1 (5 bases). The germline CDR1 and CDR2 sequences are LGHNT and FRNRAP. This CDR3 comprises 14 residues. The germline V and J ends were trimmed by 2 bases and 7 bases, with 9 bases remaining between them.

The genes are TRBV7-8 and TRBJ1-3; 8 bases map to TRBD1. V shed 2 bases, J shed 0 bases, and the junction held 0 bases outside the gene matches. CDR1 SGHVS and CDR2 FQNEAQ come from the germline V gene. The CDR3 extends over 15 amino acids. The CDR3 nucleotides read TGTGCCAGCAGCTTAACAGGGGGCTCTGGAAACACCATATATTTT. Its translation: CASSLTGGSGNTIYF.

This chain links TRBV25-1 with TRBJ2-3; TRBD1 matches 10 bases. In germline, CDR1 is MGHDK, CDR2 SYGVNS. The V and J ends lost 2 bases and 3 bases, in that order; junction bases with no gene match: 5. This CDR3 contains 16 residues. CDR3: CASSEAGTGATDTQYF. The CDR3, as DNA: TGTGCCAGCAGTGAAGCCGGGACAGGGGCGACAGATACGCAGTATTTT.

The rearrangement joins TRBV27 to TRBJ2-3, with TRBD2 matching over 10 bases. The germline CDR1 and CDR2 sequences are MNHEY and SMNVEV (reference sequence). The CDR3 contains 15 residues. V shed 9 bases, J shed 4 bases, and the junction held 10 bases outside the gene matches. CDR3 in DNA: TGTGCCAGTAGGCCTAGCGGGAGTGTTGCAGATACGCAGTATTTT. Protein sequence: CASRPSGSVADTQYF.

The V and J genes are TRBV7-2 and TRBJ2-5; D may be TRBD1 (6 bases). Germline V gene lookup returns CDR1 SGHTA and CDR2 FQGNSA. The CDR3 is 15 residues long. V was cut by 1 base and J by 6 bases, with 15 bases left in between. The CDR3 is CASSLDRAGEKTQYF. In DNA, the CDR3 is TGTGCCAGCAGCTTAGATCGGGCAGGGGAGAAGACCCAGTACTTC.

The chain joins TRBV19 to TRBJ1-1; D is perhaps TRBD1 (6 bases). Germline CDR1 LNHDA, CDR2 SQIVND (reference sequence). V was pared by 6 bases and J by 3 bases, with 8 bases between. CDR3 length equals 12 residues. The CDR3 sequence is CASRQGYTEAFF. The CDR3 DNA reads as TGTGCCAGTAGGCAGGGGTACACTGAAGCTTTCTTT.

The V and J genes are TRBV6-5 and TRBJ1-4; D uncertain. The germline CDR1 and CDR2 sequences are MNHEY and SVGAGI. There are 14 residues in the CDR3. Trimming shortened V by 6 bases and J by 8 bases, and 16 bases separated the two germline ends. The CDR3, as DNA: TGTGCCAGCAGACCCACCGGGCGGGAAGAAAAACTGTTTTTT. It translates to CASRPTGREEKLFF.

The chain employs TRBV7-8 and TRBJ2-1; 10 bases map to TRBD2. In germline, CDR1 is SGHVS, CDR2 FQNEAQ. V gave up 5 bases and J gave up 0 bases; unmatched junction bases: 4. CDR3 length equals 16 residues. CDR3 protein: CASSGSGRFSYNEQFF. As DNA, the CDR3 is TGTGCCAGCAGCGGTAGCGGGAGGTTCTCCTACAATGAGCAGTTCTTC.

CDR3 amino acids: CAWSGTHSNQPQHF. The CDR3 nucleotides are TGTGCCTGGAGTGGGACTCATAGCAATCAGCCCCAGCATTTT. The rearrangement uses TRBV30 and TRBJ1-5; D not certain. Germline CDR1 GTSNPN, CDR2 SVGIG (reference sequence). V was clipped by 1 base and J by 0 bases, with 7 bases between them. The CDR3 loop spans 14 amino acids.

CDR3 in DNA: TGCGCCAGCAGCCAGCGACAGGGGGTAAATTCACCCCTCCACTTT. Translated: CASSQRQGVNSPLHF. This rearrangement joins TRBV4-3 to TRBJ1-6, with 9 nucleotides matching TRBD1. V lost 3 bases to trimming and J lost 7 bases; unmatched junction nucleotides: 4. Looked up from germline, CDR1 is LGHNA and CDR2 is YSLEER. The CDR3 sequence is 15 residues long.

V gene TRBV24-1 combines with J gene TRBJ1-2; 9 bases align to TRBD1. The germline V gene encodes CDR1 KGHDR and CDR2 SFDVKD. Losses at the gene ends were 4 bases for V and 5 bases for J; bases not matched to a gene: 4. The CDR3 is 14 residues long. The CDR3 loop is CATSEGQGRYGYTF. CDR3 in DNA: TGTGCCACCAGTGAAGGACAGGGGAGGTATGGCTACACCTTC.

CDR3 nucleotides: TGTGCCAGCAGCCAGGTTCGGGACAGGGTATGGAATACGGATGGCTACACCTTC. Translation: CASSQVRDRVWNTDGYTF. The chain is built from TRBV4-2 and TRBJ1-2; 9 nucleotides align to TRBD1. This CDR3 has 18 amino acids. The trim removed 3 bases at V and 6 bases at J, leaving 17 bases unmatched. Germline loops: CDR1 LGHNA, CDR2 YNFKEQ.

This chain connects TRBV5-1 to TRBJ1-2, with D unresolved. The CDR3 loop spans 11 amino acids. V lost 6 bases, J lost 3 bases, and 6 bases lay in between. Germline CDR1 is SGHRS and CDR2 is YFSETQ. As DNA, the CDR3 is TGCGCCAGCAAAACAGACTATGGCTACACCTTC. It translates to CASKTDYGYTF. Based on the CDR3 plus reference TRBV5-1 and TRBJ1-2, the full variable domain is KAGVTQTPRYLIKTRGQQVTLSCSPISGHRSVSWYQQTPGQGLQFLFEYFSETQRNKGNFPGRFSGRQFSNSRSEMNVSTLELGDSALYLCASKTDYGYTFGSGTRLTVV.

The rearrangement joins TRBV6-2 or TRBV6-3 to TRBJ2-1; D remains unclear. V dropped 6 bases and J dropped 8 bases, with 5 bases sitting between them. Germline-derived CDR1 and CDR2 are MNHEY and SVGEGT. CDR3 length: 10 amino acids. CDR3 amino acids: CASSHYEQFF. The CDR3 bases are TGTGCCAGCAGCCACTATGAGCAGTTCTTC.

There are a few counts of this clone. The chain is built from TRBV28 and TRBJ1-1; 7 nucleotides line up with TRBD1. From germline, CDR1 is MDHEN and CDR2 SYDVKM. This CDR3 contains 15 residues. J lost 2 bases, V lost 5 bases, and 8 bases had no gene match. The CDR3 region is CASSEGGAVNTEAFF. The CDR3 nucleotides read TGTGCCAGCAGTGAAGGGGGCGCAGTAAACACTGAAGCTTTCTTT.

The V gene is TRBV7-3, the J gene TRBJ2-7; TRBD1 is a possible D gene (6 bases). Germline V gene data show CDR1 as SGHTA and CDR2 as FQGTGA. CDR3 length: 13 amino acids. V shed 6 bases and J shed 0 bases, with 9 bases lying between them. As DNA, the CDR3 is TGTGCCAGCAGTAGGGGGACCTCCTACGAGCAGTACTTC. It translates to CASSRGTSYEQYF.

The chain recombines TRBV19 with TRBJ1-1, with D hard to call. V was trimmed by 3 bases and J by 4 bases, leaving 9 bases between them. Germline CDR1 is LNHDA and CDR2 is SQIVND (reference sequence). The CDR3 totals 13 residues. The CDR3 sequence is CASSIGKGTEAFF. Written as DNA, the CDR3 is TGTGCCAGTAGTATCGGGAAGGGCACTGAAGCTTTCTTT.